One and the same sample provided the 5 T cell receptor beta chains below, sequenced in a study of blood T cell repertoires in COVID-19. TCRdb's table, derived via immunoSEQ multiplex PCR, lists solely in-frame clones and lacks some. The repertoire holds roughly 68,000 clones, with around four fifths as singletons. The material sequenced was peripheral blood. These receptors were obtained from a woman aged 45-65 years with acute or convalescent COVID-19.

V is TRBV7-2 and J is TRBJ2-7; no clear D. Per the germline V gene, CDR1 is SGHTA and CDR2 is FQGNSA. This CDR3 spans 13 amino acids. Trimming cost V 1 base and J 5 bases, with 9 bases left between them. The DNA for the CDR3 is TGTGCCAGCAGCTTAGGGCTACGGGACGAGCAGTACTTC. It encodes CASSLGLRDEQYF.

V is TRBV9 and J is TRBJ1-4, with D possibly matching TRBD1 (5 bases). This CDR3 spans 17 amino acids. Between the trimmed V and J ends, which lost 0 bases and 0 bases, there was a span of 12 bases. Germline assignment: CDR1 SGDLS and CDR2 YYNGEE. CDR3: CASSVGDSSTTNEKLFF. Written as DNA, the CDR3 is TGTGCCAGCAGCGTAGGTGACAGCTCCACAACTAATGAAAAACTGTTTTTT.

The J gene is TRBJ2-1, the V gene TRBV4-2; 12 bases align to TRBD2. The CDR3 has 17 amino acids. Germline loops: CDR1 LGHNA, CDR2 YNFKEQ. With 1 base clipped from V and 3 bases from J, the junction kept 4 bases outside the gene matches. The CDR3: CASSQGTSGDVYNEQFF. CDR3 nucleotides: TGTGCCAGCAGCCAAGGGACTAGCGGGGACGTCTACAATGAGCAGTTCTTC.

The rearrangement joins TRBV5-1 to TRBJ2-3; 7 nucleotides agree with TRBD1. This CDR3 contains 17 residues. Germline V lookup: CDR1 SGHRS, CDR2 YFSETQ. V was pared by 4 bases and J by 1 base, with 12 bases of the junction left unmatched. The CDR3 sequence: CASSRITGDVGTDTQYF. The CDR3 DNA sequence: TGCGCCAGCAGCCGGATAACAGGGGATGTGGGCACAGATACGCAGTATTTT.

J is TRBJ2-5 and V is TRBV13, with a weak D call TRBD1 (6 bases). V lost 5 bases, J lost 0 bases, and 10 bases lay in between. The length of the CDR3 is 14 residues. The germline V gene encodes CDR1 PRHDT and CDR2 FYEKMQ (reference sequence). The CDR3 loop is CASSPTGDQETQYF. The DNA for the CDR3 is TGTGCCAGCAGCCCGACAGGCGACCAAGAGACCCAGTACTTC.